The source of this T cell receptor (beta chain) is a study of vaccination and CD4 T cells after COVID-19. Study-level results: Convalescent participants were relatively few, and none had early post-infection timepoints studied. The study found median SARS-CoV-2-reactive clonotypes rising from 21 to 38, not significantly.

This clonotype was observed a handful of times. Its antigen is currently unknown. The CDR3 consists of 13 residues. Germline CDR1 and CDR2: MNHEY and SVGAGI. Trimming pared 0 bases from V and 11 bases from J, leaving 12 bases between. TCRdb used MiXCR to reprocess the PCR reads, holding one entry per CDR3 protein. In the table there are 30,000 or so distinct CDR3 sequences, more than 40% of which are singletons. Time point given: late sampling 161 to 241 days after vaccination in a few convalescent patients. J is TRBJ2-3 and V is TRBV6-5; tentatively, D is TRBD1 (6 bases). The sample here was CD4+ T cells from blood, taken about 7 months after SARS-CoV-2 vaccination. The origin of this receptor is a human donor who had recovered from COVID-19. In DNA, the CDR3 is TGTGCCAGCAGTTACTCACAGGGATTTGGGCAGTATTTT. Residues: CASSYSQGFGQYF.